This passage covers 8 T cell receptor beta chains from one sample sequenced in a study of shared clonotypes between healthy human individuals. Terminally differentiated effector memory CD45RA+ cells were excluded from the naive CD8 cells, which were CD45RO-negative and positively selected for CCR7. Sequencing was performed with immunoSEQ multiplex PCR; in TCRdb, only in-frame clones are kept and a portion is missing. Of some 2.1 million clones detected, around 93% appear once; the ten largest clones hold under 2%. The sequenced material came from naive CD8+ T cells from PBMCs. The receptors were gathered from a man in his late teens or twenties in good health. Some clones in this sample may be carry-over from other donors' samples.

The rearrangement joins TRBV28 to TRBJ2-7; 7 nucleotides line up with TRBD2. This CDR3 has 18 residues. Trimming at V came to 2 bases and at J to 7 bases, leaving 20 bases not matched to a gene. Looked up from germline, CDR1 is MDHEN and CDR2 is SYDVKM. Here the CDR3 reads CASSLSPGAGVESGEQYF. The CDR3 DNA follows: TGTGCCAGCAGTTTAAGCCCCGGGGCGGGAGTAGAATCGGGGGAGCAGTACTTC.

This chain links TRBV11-2 with TRBJ1-3; maybe TRBD1 (5 bases). Germline values: CDR1 SGHAT, CDR2 FQNNGV. V was pared by 3 bases and J by 8 bases, with 14 bases between. The CDR3 sequence is 14 residues long. DNA of the CDR3: TGTGCCAGCAGCTTGATTGATCAGGGTGACACCATATATTTT. Amino acids: CASSLIDQGDTIYF.

J is TRBJ2-2 and V is TRBV27, with TRBD1 matching over 8 bases. This CDR3 is 15 amino acids long. CDR1 is MNHEY, CDR2 SMNVEV, per germline (reference sequence). The trim removed 6 bases at V and 0 bases at J, leaving 3 bases unmatched. The DNA for the CDR3 is TGTGCCAGCAGGCACAGGGGGTCGAACACCGGGGAGCTGTTTTTT. As protein: CASRHRGSNTGELFF.

V and J are TRBV9 and TRBJ2-6; 8 bases line up with TRBD1. Germline CDR1 reads SGDLS; CDR2 reads YYNGEE. Losses at the gene ends were 3 bases for V and 2 bases for J; bases not matched to a gene: 4. The CDR3 sequence is 16 residues long. The CDR3: CASSGTGWAGANVLTF. CDR3 nucleotides: TGTGCCAGCAGCGGGACAGGGTGGGCTGGGGCCAACGTCCTGACTTTC. The whole variable domain, filled in from reference TRBV9 and TRBJ2-6, reads DSGVTQTPKHLITATGQRVTLRCSPRSGDLSVYWYQQSLDQGLQFLIQYYNGEERAKGNILERFSAQQFPDLHSELNLSSLELGDSALYFCASSGTGWAGANVLTFGAGSRLTVL.

V gene TRBV23-1 combines with J gene TRBJ2-2, with D perhaps matching TRBD2 (5 bases). Being an ORF, TRBV23-1 has a function that is uncertain. CDR3 length equals 18 residues. Between the trimmed V and J ends, which lost 4 bases and 3 bases, there was a span of 21 bases. CDR3 region: CASSPRWAEETYTGELFF. The CDR3 DNA is TGCGCCAGCAGTCCCAGATGGGCGGAGGAGACATACACCGGGGAGCTGTTTTTT.

This chain joins TRBV7-9 and TRBJ2-7; 7 positions match TRBD2. CDR3 length equals 14 residues. V shed 5 bases, J shed 2 bases, and the junction held 6 bases outside the gene matches. The germline gives CDR1 SEHNR, CDR2 FQNEAQ (reference sequence). The CDR3, as DNA: TGTGCCAGCAGCATACGGGACTACCCCTACGAGCAGTACTTC. It codes for CASSIRDYPYEQYF.

The genes are TRBV9 and TRBJ2-5, with TRBD1 matching 7 bases. V lost 5 bases, J lost 2 bases, and 12 bases stayed unmatched. This CDR3 has 16 residues. Germline-derived CDR1 and CDR2 are SGDLS and YYNGEE. CDR3: CASSGNPGQIQETQYF. As DNA, the CDR3 is TGTGCCAGCAGTGGCAATCCGGGACAGATTCAAGAGACCCAGTACTTC.

The V and J genes are TRBV6-6 and TRBJ2-1; D gene unclear. Germline CDR1 MNHNY, CDR2 SVGAGI (reference sequence). There are 15 residues in the CDR3. V was cut by 2 bases and J by 8 bases, with 16 bases left in between. The CDR3 region has the DNA TGTGCCAGCAGTTACGGGCAGCTTGGGCCAGATGAGCAGTTCTTC. Protein product: CASSYGQLGPDEQFF.